The sequence of this TCR beta chain was determined in a study of metastatic and nonmetastatic thyroid tumors. The wider study: Repertoires were compared across blood and tumor or nodule tissue from malignant and benign thyroid patients.

V lost 3 bases and J 4 bases, leaving 5 bases between the germline ends. This CDR3 has 12 amino acids. Germline values: CDR1 SGDLS, CDR2 YYNGEE. This clone was counted many times. The antigen is undetermined. Overall study findings and caveats: For both blood and tumor, malignant thyroid tumors reportedly showed significantly higher TCR beta diversity than benign nodules did.

Methods used by the authors: The distant-metastasis classifier for papillary thyroid cancer was built from CDR3 differences across clinicopathological groups. TCRdb re-analyzed the PCR reads using MiXCR. TCRdb's processing, not the authors' own work, is the source of the V and J calls. Among about 40,000 clones listed, 17% were seen once. Until they underwent thyroid surgery, no patient had received any treatment. This receptor was identified in a female donor with papillary thyroid cancer or a benign thyroid nodule (not recorded which). Some clones in this sample may be carry-over from other donors' samples. The chain carries TRBV9 and TRBJ2-1; D gene unclear. Sample: tumor tissue. For the CDR3, the DNA is TGTGCCAGCAGCGCCGGATACAATGAGCAGTTCTTC. Translation gives CASSAGYNEQFF.